This T cell receptor beta chain was sequenced for a study of T cell clones after liver transplantation. Study-level information: In this trial, immunosuppression withdrawal was attempted within 2 years of liver transplant.

The protocol was immunoSEQ multiplex PCR, while the TCRdb copy is restricted to in-frame clones and leaves out a portion. The profile covers around 97,000 clones, with approximately 79% appearing a single time and about 2.8% taken by the ten largest. The sequence was obtained from a human patient who received a liver transplant. Some of the T cells might come from the graft donor. The sample in question was CD4+ T cells from blood, obtained around 49 months after liver transplant.

In DNA, the CDR3 is TGTGCCAGCAGCCGAGAGGGGAGGTTCGACGAGCAGTACTTC. Amino acids: CASSREGRFDEQYF. J is TRBJ2-7 and V is TRBV7-9; D perhaps matches TRBD2 (6 bases). The CDR3 has 14 amino acids. Germline-derived CDR1 and CDR2 are SEHNR and FQNEAQ (reference sequence). Trimming shortened V by 5 bases and J by 5 bases, and 16 bases separated the two germline ends.